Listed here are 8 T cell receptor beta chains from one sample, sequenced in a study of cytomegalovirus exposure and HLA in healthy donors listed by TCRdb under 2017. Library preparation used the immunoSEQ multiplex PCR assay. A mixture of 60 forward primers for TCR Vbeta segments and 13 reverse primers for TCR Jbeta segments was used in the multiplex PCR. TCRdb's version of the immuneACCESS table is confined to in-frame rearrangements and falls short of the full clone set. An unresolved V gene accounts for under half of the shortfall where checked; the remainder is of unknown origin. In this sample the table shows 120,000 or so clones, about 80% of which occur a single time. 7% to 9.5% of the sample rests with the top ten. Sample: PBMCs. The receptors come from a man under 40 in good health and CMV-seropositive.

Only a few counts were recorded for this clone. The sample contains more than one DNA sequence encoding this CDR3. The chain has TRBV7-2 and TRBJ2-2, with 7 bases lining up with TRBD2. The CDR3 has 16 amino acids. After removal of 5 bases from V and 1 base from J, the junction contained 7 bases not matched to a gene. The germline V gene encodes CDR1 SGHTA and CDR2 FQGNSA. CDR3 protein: CASSPRGGGNTGELFF. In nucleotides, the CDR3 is TGTGCCAGCAGCCCTAGGGGCGGGGGGAACACCGGGGAGCTGTTTTTT.

For the CDR3, the DNA is TGTGCCAGCAGCGTAGACGCCTGGACAGGGGGCGGAAACACCATATATTTT. Amino acid sequence: CASSVDAWTGGGNTIYF. The V call is TRBV9, the J call TRBJ1-3, with TRBD1 identical over 11 bases. Germline V gene lookup returns CDR1 SGDLS and CDR2 YYNGEE. There are 17 residues in the CDR3. Trimming at V came to 0 bases and at J to 4 bases, leaving 6 bases not matched to a gene.

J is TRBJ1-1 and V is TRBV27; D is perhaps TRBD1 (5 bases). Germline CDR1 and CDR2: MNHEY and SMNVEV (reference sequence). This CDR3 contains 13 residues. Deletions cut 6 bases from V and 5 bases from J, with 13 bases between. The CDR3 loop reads CASRSGLYTEAFF. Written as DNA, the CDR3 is TGTGCCAGCAGATCAGGGTTATATACTGAAGCTTTCTTT.

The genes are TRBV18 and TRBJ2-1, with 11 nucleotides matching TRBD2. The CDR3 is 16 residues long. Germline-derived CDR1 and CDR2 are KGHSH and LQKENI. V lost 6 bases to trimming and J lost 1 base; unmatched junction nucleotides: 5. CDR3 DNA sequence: TGTGCCAGCTCGAAGACTAGCGGGGCGTCCTACAATGAGCAGTTCTTC. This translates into CASSKTSGASYNEQFF.

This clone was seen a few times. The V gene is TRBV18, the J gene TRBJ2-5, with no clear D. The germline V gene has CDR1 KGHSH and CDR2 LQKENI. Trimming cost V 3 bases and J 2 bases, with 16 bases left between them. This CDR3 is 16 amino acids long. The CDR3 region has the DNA TGTGCCAGCTCACCCTCTAAGTCCATTATACAAGAGACCCAGTACTTC. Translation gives CASSPSKSIIQETQYF. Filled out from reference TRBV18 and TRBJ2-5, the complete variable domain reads NAGVMQNPRHLVRRRGQEARLRCSPMKGHSHVYWYRQLPEEGLKFMVYLQKENIIDESGMPKERFSAEFPKEGPSILRIQQVVRGDSAAYFCASSPSKSIIQETQYFGPGTRLLVL.

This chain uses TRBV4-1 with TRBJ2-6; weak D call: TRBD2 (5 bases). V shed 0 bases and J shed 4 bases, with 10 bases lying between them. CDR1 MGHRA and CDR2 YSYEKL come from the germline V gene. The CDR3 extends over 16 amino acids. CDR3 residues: CASSQDRGLGANVLTF. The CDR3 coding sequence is TGCGCCAGCAGCCAAGATCGAGGGCTCGGGGCCAACGTCCTGACTTTC.

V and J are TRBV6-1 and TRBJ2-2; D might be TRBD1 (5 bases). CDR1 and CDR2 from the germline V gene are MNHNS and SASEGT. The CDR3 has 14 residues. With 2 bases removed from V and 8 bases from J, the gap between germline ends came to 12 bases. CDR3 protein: CASSEKFGAGELFF. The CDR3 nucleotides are TGTGCCAGCAGTGAAAAGTTTGGGGCGGGGGAGCTGTTTTTT.

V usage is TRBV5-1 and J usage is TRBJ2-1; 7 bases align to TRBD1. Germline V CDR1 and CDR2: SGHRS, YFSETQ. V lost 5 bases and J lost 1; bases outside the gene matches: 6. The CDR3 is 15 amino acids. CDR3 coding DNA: TGCGCCAGCAGTTCCCGACAGGGTTCCTACAATGAGCAGTTCTTC. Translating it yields CASSSRQGSYNEQFF.